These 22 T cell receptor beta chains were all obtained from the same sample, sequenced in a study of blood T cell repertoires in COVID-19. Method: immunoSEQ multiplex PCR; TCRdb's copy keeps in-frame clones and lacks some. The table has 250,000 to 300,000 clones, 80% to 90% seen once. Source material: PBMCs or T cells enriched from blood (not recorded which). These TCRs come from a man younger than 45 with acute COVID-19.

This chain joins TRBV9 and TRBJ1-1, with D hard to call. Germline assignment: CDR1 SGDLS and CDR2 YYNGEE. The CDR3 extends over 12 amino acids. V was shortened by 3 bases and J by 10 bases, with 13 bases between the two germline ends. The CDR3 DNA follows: TGTGCCAGCAGCGCGTCGGAGGGAACAGCTTTCTTT. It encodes CASSASEGTAFF.

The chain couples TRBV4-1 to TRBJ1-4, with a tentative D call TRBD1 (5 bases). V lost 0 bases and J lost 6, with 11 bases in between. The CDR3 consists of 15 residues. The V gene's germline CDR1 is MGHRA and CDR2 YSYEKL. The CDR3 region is CASSQDGRGDEKLFF. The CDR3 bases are TGCGCCAGCAGCCAAGATGGACGGGGGGATGAAAAACTGTTTTTT.

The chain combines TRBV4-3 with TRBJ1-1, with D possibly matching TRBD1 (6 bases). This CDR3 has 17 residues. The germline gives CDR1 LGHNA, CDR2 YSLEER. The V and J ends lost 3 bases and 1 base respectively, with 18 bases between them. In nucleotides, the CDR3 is TGCGCCAGCAGCCAGGGGGCGGCCGGCAGGGGGAACACTGAAGCTTTCTTT. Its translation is CASSQGAAGRGNTEAFF.

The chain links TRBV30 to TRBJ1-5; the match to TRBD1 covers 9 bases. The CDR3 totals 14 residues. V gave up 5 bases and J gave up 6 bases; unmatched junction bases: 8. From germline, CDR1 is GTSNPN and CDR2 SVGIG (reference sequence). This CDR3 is CAWSGQGRPQPQHF. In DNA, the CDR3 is TGTGCCTGGTCTGGACAGGGGAGGCCTCAGCCCCAGCATTTT.

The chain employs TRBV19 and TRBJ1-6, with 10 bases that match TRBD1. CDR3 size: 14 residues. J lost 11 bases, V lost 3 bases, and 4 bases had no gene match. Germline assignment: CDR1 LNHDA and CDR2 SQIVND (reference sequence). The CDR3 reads CASSMGQGNPPLHF. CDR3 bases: TGTGCCAGTAGTATGGGACAGGGGAATCCACCCCTCCACTTT.

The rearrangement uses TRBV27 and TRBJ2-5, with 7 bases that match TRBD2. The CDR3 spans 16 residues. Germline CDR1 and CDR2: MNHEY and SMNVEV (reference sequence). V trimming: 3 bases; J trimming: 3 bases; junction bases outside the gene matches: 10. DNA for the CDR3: TGTGCCAGCAGTTTCTTTTTCGGACGGGGGGAAGAGACCCAGTACTTC. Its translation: CASSFFFGRGEETQYF.

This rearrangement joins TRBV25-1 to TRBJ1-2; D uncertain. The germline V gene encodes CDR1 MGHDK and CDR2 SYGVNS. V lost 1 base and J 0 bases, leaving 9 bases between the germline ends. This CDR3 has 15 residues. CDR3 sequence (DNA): TGTGCCAGCAGTGAATTGGGCACCACTAACTATGGCTACACCTTC. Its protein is CASSELGTTNYGYTF.

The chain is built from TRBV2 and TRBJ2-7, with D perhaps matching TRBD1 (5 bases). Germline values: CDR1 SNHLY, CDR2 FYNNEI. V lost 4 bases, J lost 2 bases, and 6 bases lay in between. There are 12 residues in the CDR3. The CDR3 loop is CASSGQPYEQYV. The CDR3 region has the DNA TGTGCCAGCAGTGGACAGCCCTACGAGCAGTACGTC.

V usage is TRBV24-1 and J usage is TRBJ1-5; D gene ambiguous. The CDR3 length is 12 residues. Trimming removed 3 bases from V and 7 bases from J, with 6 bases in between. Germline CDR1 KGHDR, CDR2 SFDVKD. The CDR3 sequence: CATSDRGQPQHF. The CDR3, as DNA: TGTGCCACCAGTGATCGAGGACAGCCCCAGCATTTT.

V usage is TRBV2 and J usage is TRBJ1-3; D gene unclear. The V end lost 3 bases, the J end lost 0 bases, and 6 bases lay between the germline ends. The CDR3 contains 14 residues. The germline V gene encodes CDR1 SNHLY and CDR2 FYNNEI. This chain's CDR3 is CASSDGYSGNTIYF. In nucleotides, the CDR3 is TGTGCCAGCAGTGACGGGTACTCTGGAAACACCATATATTTT.

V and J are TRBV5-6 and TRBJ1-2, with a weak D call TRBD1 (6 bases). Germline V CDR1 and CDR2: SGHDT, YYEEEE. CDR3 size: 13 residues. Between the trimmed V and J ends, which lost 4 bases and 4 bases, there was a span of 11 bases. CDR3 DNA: TGTGCCAGCAGCCGTGACAGGTTCTATGGCTACACCTTC. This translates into CASSRDRFYGYTF.

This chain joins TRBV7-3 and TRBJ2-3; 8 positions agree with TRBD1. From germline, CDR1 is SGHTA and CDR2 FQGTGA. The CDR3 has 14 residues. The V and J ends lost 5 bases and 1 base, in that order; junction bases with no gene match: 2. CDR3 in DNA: TGTGCCAGCAGCCCGACAGGGGGCACAGATACGCAGTATTTT. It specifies CASSPTGGTDTQYF.

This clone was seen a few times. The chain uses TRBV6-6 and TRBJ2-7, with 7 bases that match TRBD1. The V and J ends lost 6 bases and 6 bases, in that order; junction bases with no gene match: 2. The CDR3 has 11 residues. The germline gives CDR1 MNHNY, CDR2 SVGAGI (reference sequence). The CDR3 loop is CASRDRSEQYV. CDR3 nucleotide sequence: TGTGCCAGCAGGGACAGGTCCGAGCAGTACGTC.

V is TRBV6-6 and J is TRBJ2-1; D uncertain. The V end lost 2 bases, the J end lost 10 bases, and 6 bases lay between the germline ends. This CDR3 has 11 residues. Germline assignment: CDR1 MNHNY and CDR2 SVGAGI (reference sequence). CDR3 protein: CASSYPREQFF. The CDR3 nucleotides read TGTGCCAGCAGTTACCCTAGAGAGCAGTTCTTC.

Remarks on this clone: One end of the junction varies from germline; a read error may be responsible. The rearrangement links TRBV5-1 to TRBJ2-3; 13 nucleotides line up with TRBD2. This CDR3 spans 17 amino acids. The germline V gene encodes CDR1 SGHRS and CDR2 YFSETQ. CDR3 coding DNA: TGTGCCAGCAGCTTGCCGGGGACTAGCGGGACTACAGATACGCAGTATTTT. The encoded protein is CASSLPGTSGTTDTQYF. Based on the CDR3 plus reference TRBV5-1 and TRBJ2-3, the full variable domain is KAGVTQTPRYLIKTRGQQVTLSCSPISGHRSVSWYQQTPGQGLQFLFEYFSETQRNKGNFPGRFSGRQFSNSRSEMNVSTLELGDSALYLCASSLPGTSGTTDTQYFGPGTRLTVL.

CDR3 loop: CASSMGRRTIYGYTF. The CDR3 nucleotides read TGTGCCAGCAGCATGGGACGGCGGACTATCTATGGCTACACCTTC. V is TRBV7-8 and J is TRBJ1-2; weak D call: TRBD1 (5 bases). With 5 bases removed from V and 4 bases from J, the gap between germline ends came to 17 bases. The CDR3 is 15 residues long. Germline-derived CDR1 and CDR2 are SGHVS and FQNEAQ.

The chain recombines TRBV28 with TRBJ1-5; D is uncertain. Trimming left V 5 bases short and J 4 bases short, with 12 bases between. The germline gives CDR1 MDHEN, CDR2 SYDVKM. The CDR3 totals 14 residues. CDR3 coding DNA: TGTGCCAGCAGTCGGGGTCCTAGAAATCAGCCCCAGCATTTT. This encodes CASSRGPRNQPQHF.

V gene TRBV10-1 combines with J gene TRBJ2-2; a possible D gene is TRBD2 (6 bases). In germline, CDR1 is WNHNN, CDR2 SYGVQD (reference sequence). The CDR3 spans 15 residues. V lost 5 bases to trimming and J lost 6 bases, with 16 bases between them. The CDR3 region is CASSTDYPVSGELFF. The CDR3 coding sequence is TGCGCCAGCAGTACGGACTACCCCGTGTCCGGGGAGCTGTTTTTT.

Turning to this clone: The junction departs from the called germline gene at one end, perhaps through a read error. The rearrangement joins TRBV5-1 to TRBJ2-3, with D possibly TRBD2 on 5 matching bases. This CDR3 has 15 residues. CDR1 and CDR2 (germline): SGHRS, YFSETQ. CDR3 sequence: CASSLVATSTDTQYF. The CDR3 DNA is TGTGCCAGCAGCTTGGTAGCGACAAGCACAGATACGCAGTATTTT.

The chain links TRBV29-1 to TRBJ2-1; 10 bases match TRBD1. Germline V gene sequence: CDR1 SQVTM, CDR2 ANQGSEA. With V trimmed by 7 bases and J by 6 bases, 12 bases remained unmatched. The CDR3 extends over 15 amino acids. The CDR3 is CSGSYRDRGTNEQFF. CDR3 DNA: TGCAGCGGATCATACCGGGACAGGGGTACCAATGAGCAGTTCTTC.

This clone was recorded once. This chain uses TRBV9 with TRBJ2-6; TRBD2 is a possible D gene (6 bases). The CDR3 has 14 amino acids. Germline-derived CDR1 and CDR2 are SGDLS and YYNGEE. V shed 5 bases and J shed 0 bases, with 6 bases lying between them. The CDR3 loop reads CASRGGSGANVLTF. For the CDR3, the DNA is TGTGCCAGCAGGGGGGGCTCTGGGGCCAACGTCCTGACTTTC.

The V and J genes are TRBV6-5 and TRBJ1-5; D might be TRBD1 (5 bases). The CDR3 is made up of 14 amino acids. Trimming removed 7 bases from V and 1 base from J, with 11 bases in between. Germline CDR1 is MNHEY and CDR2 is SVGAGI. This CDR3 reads CASTPGLSNQPQHF. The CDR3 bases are TGTGCCAGCACTCCAGGGTTGAGCAATCAGCCCCAGCATTTT.